Below are 8 T cell receptor beta chains sequenced from a single sample in a study of blood T cell repertoires in COVID-19. Produced via immunoSEQ multiplex PCR; TCRdb's table is partial and in-frame only. The table lists about 180,000 clones, around 85% of them singletons. The sequencing input was peripheral blood. The receptors stem from an elderly man with COVID-19, enrolled during active disease.

The rearrangement uses TRBV5-4 and TRBJ1-2; unclear D gene. In germline, CDR1 is SGHNT, CDR2 YYREEE (reference sequence). V was cut by 0 bases and J by 4 bases, with 13 bases left in between. The CDR3 covers 15 residues. CDR3 sequence reads: CASSLDGTGSYGYTF. In DNA, the CDR3 is TGTGCCAGCAGCTTGGATGGCACCGGGTCCTATGGCTACACCTTC.

Only a few counts were recorded for this clone. This chain links TRBV6-2 or TRBV6-3 with TRBJ1-5; 7 bases map to TRBD1. Trimming cost V 2 bases and J 3 bases; bases outside gene matches: 4. The CDR3 loop spans 15 amino acids. Germline V gene lookup returns CDR1 MNHEY and CDR2 SVGEGT. The CDR3 is CASSYAGQPNQPQHF. In DNA, the CDR3 is TGTGCCAGCAGTTACGCGGGACAGCCCAATCAGCCCCAGCATTTT.

V and J are TRBV19 and TRBJ2-1, with 11 bases aligning to TRBD1. V dropped 4 bases and J dropped 8; count of bases not matched to a gene: 4. Per germline, CDR1 LNHDA and CDR2 SQIVND (reference sequence). The CDR3 totals 14 residues. The CDR3, as DNA: TGTGCCAGTAGTAGGACAGGGGGCAAGGATGAGCAGTTCTTC. Protein sequence: CASSRTGGKDEQFF.

The gene calls are TRBV9 and TRBJ1-2, with 10 bases lining up with TRBD1. This CDR3 is 15 amino acids long. From germline, CDR1 is SGDLS and CDR2 YYNGEE. The junction had 8 bases not matched to a gene; V was cut back by 4 bases and J by 5 bases. CDR3 in amino acids: CASSIGQGELYGYTF. CDR3 DNA sequence: TGTGCCAGCAGCATCGGACAGGGGGAATTATATGGCTACACCTTC.

The chain is built from TRBV5-1 and TRBJ1-6; D may be TRBD1 (6 bases). Trimming pared 0 bases from V and 0 bases from J, leaving 13 bases between. The germline V gene encodes CDR1 SGHRS and CDR2 YFSETQ. This CDR3 comprises 18 residues. For the CDR3, the DNA is TGCGCCAGCAGCTTGGATCGAGGGGGTAGCTCCTATAATTCACCCCTCCACTTT. As protein: CASSLDRGGSSYNSPLHF.

The chain's CDR3 is CASSSTGGNEQFF. CDR3 DNA sequence: TGTGCCAGCAGCTCGACAGGGGGCAATGAGCAGTTCTTC. This chain connects TRBV7-2 to TRBJ2-1; TRBD1 matches at 9 bases. The CDR3 is made up of 13 amino acids. The J segment lost 6 bases and the V segment lost 4 bases, leaving 1 base of the junction unmatched. The germline V gene has CDR1 SGHTA and CDR2 FQGNSA.

The chain combines TRBV9 with TRBJ2-7, with a weak D call TRBD2 (5 bases). Per germline, CDR1 SGDLS and CDR2 YYNGEE. The V and J ends lost 4 bases and 7 bases respectively, with 15 bases between them. This CDR3 contains 13 residues. CDR3 sequence: CASSPTDSGEQYF. CDR3 DNA: TGTGCCAGCAGCCCAACTGACTCGGGAGAGCAGTACTTC.

The chain couples TRBV5-1 to TRBJ2-3, with a tentative D call TRBD1 (5 bases). Trimming left V 0 bases short and J 2 bases short, with 10 bases between. Germline assignment: CDR1 SGHRS and CDR2 YFSETQ. CDR3 size: 15 residues. The CDR3 reads CASSLGAGNTDTQYF. CDR3 nucleotide sequence: TGCGCCAGCAGCTTGGGGGCAGGGAACACAGATACGCAGTATTTT.